These 12 T cell receptor beta chains came from one sample sequenced in a study of blood T cells in healthy people across ages. A second PCR of 7 to 11 cycles used a sample-barcoded 5' primer and a J-beta primer mix. TCRdb ran MiXCR on the 5' RACE reads and lists one entry per CDR3 protein. The table lists fewer than 650,000 distinct CDR3 sequences, about 26% of them singletons. These same records also appear under a second study, on T cells of mothers and their children.

Input material: blood. The origin of the receptors is a boy aged 2 to 10 in good health.

The rearrangement uses TRBV14 and TRBJ2-5; 8 bases map to TRBD1. The J call could be wrong; TRBJ2-7 is a better fit for the DNA end. Germline CDR1 reads SGHDN; CDR2 reads FVKESK. The CDR3 length is 15 residues. The CDR3, as DNA: TGTGCCAGCAGCCCGACGGACAGGGCCTCCTACGAGCAGTACTTC. Translation gives CASSPTDRASYEQYF.

This clonotype came up a few times. This chain connects TRBV12-3 or TRBV12-4 to TRBJ1-4, with D uncertain. V lost 1 base and J 5 bases, leaving 11 bases between the germline ends. The CDR3 totals 15 residues. CDR3 protein: CASSLEAERNEKLFF. CDR3 nucleotides: TGTGCCAGCAGTTTAGAAGCCGAGCGGAATGAAAAACTGTTTTTT.

This clonotype was detected a few times. The gene calls are TRBV20-1 and TRBJ1-6; no clear D. The ends were cut back, 3 bases at V and 6 bases at J, with 12 bases in the middle. CDR1 is DFQATT, CDR2 SNEGSKA, per germline (reference sequence). The CDR3 has 14 amino acids. The CDR3 region is CSARAGPSNSPLHF. In DNA, the CDR3 is TGCAGTGCTAGGGCTGGTCCGAGTAATTCACCCCTCCACTTT.

This clonotype has a handful of counts. The chain employs TRBV6-5 and TRBJ1-1; D is unclear. Trimming removed 2 bases at V and 6 bases at J, with 13 bases between. This CDR3 is 14 amino acids long. The V gene's germline CDR1 is MNHEY and CDR2 SVGAGI. The CDR3 here is CASSYGRVGAEAFF. CDR3 nucleotides: TGTGCCAGCAGTTACGGGCGGGTTGGGGCTGAAGCTTTCTTT.

This clonotype was seen more than once but under ten times. The chain has TRBV7-9 and TRBJ2-1; D is uncertain. Germline assignment: CDR1 SEHNR and CDR2 FQNEAQ (reference sequence). This CDR3 comprises 15 residues. Between the trimmed V and J ends, which lost 1 base and 4 bases, there was a span of 11 bases. For the CDR3, the DNA is TGTGCCAGCAGCTTAGGGCTAACTATTTACAATGAGCAGTTCTTC. The encoded protein is CASSLGLTIYNEQFF.

The J gene is TRBJ2-1, the V gene TRBV12-3 or TRBV12-4; D is perhaps TRBD1 (5 bases). The DNA end lines up better with TRBJ2-5; the J call may be wrong. The CDR3 has 11 amino acids. The CDR3 bases are TGTGCCAGTCAGGGTGGGGAGACCCAGTACTTC. This sequence encodes CASQGGETQYF.

The chain has TRBV15 and TRBJ1-5; D remains ambiguous. The CDR3 contains 14 residues. Trimming took 4 bases from V and 0 from J, leaving 7 bases between them. The germline CDR1 and CDR2 sequences are LNHNV and YYDKDF (reference sequence). CDR3 in DNA: TGTGCCACCAGCACCCCCGATAGCAATCAGCCCCAGCATTTT. Residues: CATSTPDSNQPQHF.

This clonotype has more than one count but fewer than ten. V and J are TRBV24-1 and TRBJ2-1, with D possibly TRBD2 on 6 matching bases. The CDR3 consists of 15 residues. V gave up 4 bases and J gave up 3 bases, with 12 bases separating them. Germline V gene data show CDR1 as KGHDR and CDR2 as SFDVKD. The CDR3 reads CATSEVTGDYNEQFF. In DNA, the CDR3 is TGTGCCACCAGTGAGGTAACGGGGGACTACAATGAGCAGTTCTTC.

This clonotype was seen a handful of times. V is TRBV7-9 and J is TRBJ2-7; 7 bases map to TRBD2. Trimming took 0 bases from V and 3 from J; bases not matched to a gene: 2. This CDR3 spans 14 amino acids. CDR1 and CDR2 from the germline V gene are SEHNR and FQNEAQ (reference sequence). Written as DNA, the CDR3 is TGTGCCAGCAGCTTAGCGGGAGGGCACTACGAGCAGTACTTC. Its protein is CASSLAGGHYEQYF.

The chain is built from TRBV18 and TRBJ2-2, with D possibly matching TRBD1 (5 bases). Germline-derived CDR1 and CDR2 are KGHSH and LQKENI. The CDR3 length is 15 residues. V was pared by 3 bases and J by 4 bases, with 12 bases between. The CDR3 spells CASSPMTDSTGELFF. CDR3 coding DNA: TGTGCCAGCTCACCGATGACAGACTCCACCGGGGAGCTGTTTTTT.

The genes are TRBV7-9 and TRBJ2-5; D is unclear. The DNA end favors TRBJ2-1, so the J call may be wrong. CDR1 and CDR2 (germline): SEHNR, FQNEAQ (reference sequence). CDR3 length equals 13 residues. This CDR3 reads CASSVDIYNEQFF. DNA for the CDR3: TGTGCCAGCAGCGTAGACATTTACAATGAGCAGTTCTTC.

In its sample, this clonotype was seen a few times. This sequence joins TRBV3-1 and TRBJ2-7; D might be TRBD2 (6 bases). The CDR3 runs to 15 residues. Germline CDR1 reads LGHDT; CDR2 reads YNNKEL (reference sequence). V lost 5 bases and J 0 bases, leaving 14 bases between the germline ends. The CDR3 spells CASSSVAESSYEQYF. For the CDR3, the DNA is TGTGCCAGCAGCTCGGTAGCGGAATCCTCCTACGAGCAGTACTTC.